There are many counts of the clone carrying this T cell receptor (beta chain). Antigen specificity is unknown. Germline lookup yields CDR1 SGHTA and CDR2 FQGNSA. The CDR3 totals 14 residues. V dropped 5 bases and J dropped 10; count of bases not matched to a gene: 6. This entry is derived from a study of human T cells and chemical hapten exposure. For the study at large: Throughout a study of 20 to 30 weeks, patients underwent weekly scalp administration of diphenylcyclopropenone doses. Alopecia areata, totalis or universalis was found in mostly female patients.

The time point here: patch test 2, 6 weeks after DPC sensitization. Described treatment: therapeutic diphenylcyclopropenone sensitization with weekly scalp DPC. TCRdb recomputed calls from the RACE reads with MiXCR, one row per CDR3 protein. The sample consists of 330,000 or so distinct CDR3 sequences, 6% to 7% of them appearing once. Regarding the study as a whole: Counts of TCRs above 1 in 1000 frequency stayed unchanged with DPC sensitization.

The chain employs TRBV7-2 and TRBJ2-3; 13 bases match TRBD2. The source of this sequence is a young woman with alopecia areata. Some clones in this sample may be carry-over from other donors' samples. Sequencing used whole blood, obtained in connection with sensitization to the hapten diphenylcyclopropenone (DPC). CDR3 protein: CASSPWTSGGPQYF. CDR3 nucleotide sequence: TGTGCCAGCAGCCCTTGGACTAGCGGGGGCCCGCAGTATTTT.